The 6 T cell receptor beta chains in this list originate from one sample, sequenced in a study of T cell repertoires in cytomegalovirus infection (dated by TCRdb to about 2019). The data were produced on an Illumina HiSeq 1500. TCRdb reworked the public reads: Q25 trimming with fastp, MiXCR clone assembly, productive beta chains retained. For every CDR3 protein sequence, its rows merge into one entry that carries the most common genes and DNA. Present in this sample are a few hundred thousand distinct CDR3 sequences, roughly 15% of which were seen just once. Together, the top ten hold 12% of the sample. The material sequenced was PBMCs. The receptors here all came from a human donor in good health (CMV status not recorded). Some clones in this sample may be carry-over from other donors' samples.

This clonotype was detected ten times or more. The V and J genes are TRBV5-6 and TRBJ2-2; D ambiguous. Germline values: CDR1 SGHDT, CDR2 YYEEEE. This CDR3 contains 12 residues. Trimming removed 3 bases at V and 4 bases at J, with 4 bases between. In nucleotides, the CDR3 is TGTGCCAGCAGCTACACCACCGGGGAGCTGTTTTTT. It encodes CASSYTTGELFF.

This clonotype was recorded many times. The chain recombines TRBV28 with TRBJ1-1; no clear D. Trimming stripped 10 bases from V and 4 bases from J, with 10 bases between. Germline-derived CDR1 and CDR2 are MDHEN and SYDVKM. This CDR3 spans 11 amino acids. CDR3 loop: CAIRRFTEAFF. The CDR3 nucleotides are TGTGCCATACGACGGTTCACTGAAGCTTTCTTT.

The CDR3 DNA reads as TGTGCCAGCAGCTTAGTGTGGGACAGGGCCGTCTTAACCCAAAGCCAGTTCTTC. Translation: CASSLVWDRAVLTQSQFF. The rearrangement uses TRBV7-8 and TRBJ2-1, with 9 bases identical to TRBD1. This CDR3 is 18 amino acids long. Germline-derived CDR1 and CDR2 are SGHVS and FQNEAQ. V was pared by 1 base and J by 13 bases, with 20 bases of the junction left unmatched.

This clonotype was recorded a few times. The gene calls are TRBV5-4 and TRBJ2-3, with TRBD2 matching over 7 bases. The CDR3 contains 16 residues. After removal of 1 base from V and 2 bases from J, the junction contained 7 bases not matched to a gene. Per germline, CDR1 SGHNT and CDR2 YYREEE (reference sequence). CDR3 loop: CASSLSVGGNTDTQYF. CDR3 nucleotides: TGTGCCAGCAGCTTGTCGGTGGGGGGGAACACAGATACGCAGTATTTT.

This clonotype was picked up many times. V and J are TRBV5-6 and TRBJ1-3; a weak D match, TRBD1 (5 bases). V dropped 3 bases and J dropped 4 bases, with 17 bases sitting between them. Germline lookup yields CDR1 SGHDT and CDR2 YYEEEE. The CDR3 sequence is 16 residues long. The CDR3 here is CASSSTGTSGGNTIYF. The CDR3 DNA follows: TGTGCCAGCAGCTCGACCGGGACGAGTGGAGGAAACACCATATATTTT.

This clonotype appeared a few times. The V and J genes are TRBV7-9 and TRBJ1-6; tentative D call: TRBD1 (5 bases). V lost 5 bases, J lost 13 bases, and 21 bases lay in between. The CDR3 is 15 amino acids. Germline CDR1 SEHNR, CDR2 FQNEAQ (reference sequence). CDR3 in DNA: TGTGCCAGCAGCCCACTGGGAGGGGCCCTATTCCCCCTCCACTTT. This translates into CASSPLGGALFPLHF. Combining the CDR3 with reference TRBV7-9 and TRBJ1-6 gives the whole variable domain DTGVSQNPRHKITKRGQNVTFRCDPISEHNRLYWYRQTLGQGPEFLTYFQNEAQLEKSRLLSDRFSAERPKGSFSTLEIQRTEQGDSAMYLCASSPLGGALFPLHFGNGTRLTVT.